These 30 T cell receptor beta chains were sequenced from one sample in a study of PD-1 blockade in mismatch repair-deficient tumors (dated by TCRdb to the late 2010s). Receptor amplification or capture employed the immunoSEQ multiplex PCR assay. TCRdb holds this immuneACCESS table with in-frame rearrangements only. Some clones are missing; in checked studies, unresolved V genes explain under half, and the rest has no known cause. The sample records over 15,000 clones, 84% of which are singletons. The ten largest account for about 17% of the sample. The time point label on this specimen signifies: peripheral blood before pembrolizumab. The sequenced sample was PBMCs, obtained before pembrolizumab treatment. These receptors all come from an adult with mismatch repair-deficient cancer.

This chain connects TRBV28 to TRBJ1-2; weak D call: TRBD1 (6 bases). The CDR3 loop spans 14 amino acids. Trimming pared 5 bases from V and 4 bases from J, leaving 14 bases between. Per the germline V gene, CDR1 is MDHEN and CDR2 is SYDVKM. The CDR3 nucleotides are TGTGCCAGCAGTACAGGGTACCAGGGCTATGGCTACACCTTC. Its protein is CASSTGYQGYGYTF.

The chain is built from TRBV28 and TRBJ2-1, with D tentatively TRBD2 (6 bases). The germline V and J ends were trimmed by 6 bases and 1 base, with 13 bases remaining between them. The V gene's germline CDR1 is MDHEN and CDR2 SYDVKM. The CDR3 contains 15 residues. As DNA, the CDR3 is TGTGCCAGCAGACCCGGGACTCCTTCCTACAATGAGCAGTTCTTC. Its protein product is CASRPGTPSYNEQFF. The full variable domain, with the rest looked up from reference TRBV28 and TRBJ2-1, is DVKVTQSSRYLVKRTGEKVFLECVQDMDHENMFWYRQDPGLGLRLIYFSYDVKMKEKGDIPEGYSVSREKKERFSLILESASTNQTSMYLCASRPGTPSYNEQFFGPGTRLTVL.

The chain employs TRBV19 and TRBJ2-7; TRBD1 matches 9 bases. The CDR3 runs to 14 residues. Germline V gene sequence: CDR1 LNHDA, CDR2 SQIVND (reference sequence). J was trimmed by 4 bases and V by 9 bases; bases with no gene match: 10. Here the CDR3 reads CASRLRTGVYEQYF. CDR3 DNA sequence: TGTGCCAGCAGGCTCCGGACAGGGGTGTACGAGCAGTACTTC.

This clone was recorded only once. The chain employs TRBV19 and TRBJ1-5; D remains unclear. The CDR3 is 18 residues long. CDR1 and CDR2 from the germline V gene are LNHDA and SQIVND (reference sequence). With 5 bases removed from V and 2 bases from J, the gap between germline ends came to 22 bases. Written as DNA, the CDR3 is TGTGCCAGTAGTTCAGCCGGGTCTCTGCTAGCGGGCAATCAGCCCCAGCATTTT. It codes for CASSSAGSLLAGNQPQHF.

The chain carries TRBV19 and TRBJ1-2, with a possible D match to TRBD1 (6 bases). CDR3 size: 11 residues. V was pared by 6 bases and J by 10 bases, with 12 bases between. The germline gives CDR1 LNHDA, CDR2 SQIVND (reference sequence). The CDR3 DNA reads TGTGCCAGTAGGACGGGGGGGCACTACACCTTC. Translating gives CASRTGGHYTF.

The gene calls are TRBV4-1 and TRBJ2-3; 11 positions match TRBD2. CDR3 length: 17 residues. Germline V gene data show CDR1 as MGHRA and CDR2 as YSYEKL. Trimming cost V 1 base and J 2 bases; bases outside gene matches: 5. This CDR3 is CASSQVATSGTTDTQYF. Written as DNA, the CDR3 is TGCGCCAGCAGCCAAGTAGCGACTAGCGGGACCACAGATACGCAGTATTTT.

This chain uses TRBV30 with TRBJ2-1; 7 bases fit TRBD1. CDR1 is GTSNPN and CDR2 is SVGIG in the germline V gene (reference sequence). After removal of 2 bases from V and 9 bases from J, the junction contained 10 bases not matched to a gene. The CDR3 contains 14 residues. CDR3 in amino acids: CAWSKLQGRSEQFF. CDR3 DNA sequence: TGTGCCTGGAGTAAGCTACAGGGGCGAAGTGAGCAGTTCTTC.

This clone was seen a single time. The CDR3 coding sequence is TGTGCCAGCAGCTCTAGCGGGAGGAGCTCAGATACGCAGTATTTT. Translated, it gives CASSSSGRSSDTQYF. V usage is TRBV5-4 and J usage is TRBJ2-3, with TRBD2 matching over 11 bases. Germline loops: CDR1 SGHNT, CDR2 YYREEE (reference sequence). V lost 3 bases and J lost 4; bases outside the gene matches: 4. The CDR3 runs to 15 residues. Supplemented by reference TRBV5-4 and TRBJ2-3, the full variable domain reads ETGVTQSPTHLIKTRGQQVTLRCSSQSGHNTVSWYQQALGQGPQFIFQYYREEENGRGNFPPRFSGLQFPNYSSELNVNALELDDSALYLCASSSSGRSSDTQYFGPGTRLTVL.

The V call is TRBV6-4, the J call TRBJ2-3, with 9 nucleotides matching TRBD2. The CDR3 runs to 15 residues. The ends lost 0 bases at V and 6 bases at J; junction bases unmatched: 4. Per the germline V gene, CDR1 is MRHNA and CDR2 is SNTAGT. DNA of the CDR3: TGTGCCAGCAGTGACTCAGCGGGAGGCCTGGATACGCAGTATTTT. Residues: CASSDSAGGLDTQYF.

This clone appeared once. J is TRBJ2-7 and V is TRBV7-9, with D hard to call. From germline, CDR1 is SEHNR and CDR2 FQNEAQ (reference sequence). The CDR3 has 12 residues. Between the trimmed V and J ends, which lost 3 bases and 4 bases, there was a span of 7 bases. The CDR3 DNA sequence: TGTGCCAGCAGCTTTGGCGATTACGAGCAGTACTTC. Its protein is CASSFGDYEQYF.

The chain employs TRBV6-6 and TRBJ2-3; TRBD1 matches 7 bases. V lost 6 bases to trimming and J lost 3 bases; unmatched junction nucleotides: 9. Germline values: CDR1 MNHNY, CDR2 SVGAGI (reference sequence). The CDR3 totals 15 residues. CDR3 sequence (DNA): TGTGCCAGCAGCGAACAGGGGTCGGTTACAGATACGCAGTATTTT. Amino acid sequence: CASSEQGSVTDTQYF.

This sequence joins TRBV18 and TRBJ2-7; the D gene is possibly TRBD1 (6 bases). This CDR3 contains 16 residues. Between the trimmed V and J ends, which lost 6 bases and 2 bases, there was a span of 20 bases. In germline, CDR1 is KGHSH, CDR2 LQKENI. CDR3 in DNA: TGTGCCAGCTCTCCCGACAGGTATCCATTTCCCTACGAGCAGTACTTC. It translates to CASSPDRYPFPYEQYF.

CDR3 region: CASSPAGYGYTF. CDR3 sequence (DNA): TGTGCCAGCAGCCCCGCGGGATATGGCTACACCTTC. The chain employs TRBV7-8 and TRBJ1-2, with D unclear. CDR3 length: 12 residues. The germline gives CDR1 SGHVS, CDR2 FQNEAQ. V was cut by 5 bases and J by 5 bases, with 9 bases left in between.

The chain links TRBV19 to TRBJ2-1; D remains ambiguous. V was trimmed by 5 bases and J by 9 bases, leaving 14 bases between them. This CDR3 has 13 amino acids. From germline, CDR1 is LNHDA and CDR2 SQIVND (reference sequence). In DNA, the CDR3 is TGTGCCAGTAGTCTCGAACCCCGCGGTGAGCAGTTCTTC. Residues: CASSLEPRGEQFF.

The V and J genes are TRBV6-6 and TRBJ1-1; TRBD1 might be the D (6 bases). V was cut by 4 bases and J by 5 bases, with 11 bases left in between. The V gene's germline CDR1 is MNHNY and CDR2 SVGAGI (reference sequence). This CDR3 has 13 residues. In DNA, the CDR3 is TGTGCCAGCAGTTTGGACAGTTTAACTGAAGCTTTCTTT. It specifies CASSLDSLTEAFF.

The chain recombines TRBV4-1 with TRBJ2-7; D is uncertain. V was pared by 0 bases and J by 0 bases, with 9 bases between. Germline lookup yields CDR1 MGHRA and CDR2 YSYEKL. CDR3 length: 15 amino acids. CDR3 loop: CASSQDPRSSYEQYF. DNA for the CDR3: TGCGCCAGCAGCCAAGATCCCAGAAGCTCCTACGAGCAGTACTTC.

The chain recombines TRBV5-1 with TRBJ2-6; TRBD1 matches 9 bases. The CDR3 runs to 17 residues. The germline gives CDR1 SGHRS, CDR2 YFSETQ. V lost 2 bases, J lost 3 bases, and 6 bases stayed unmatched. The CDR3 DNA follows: TGCGCCAGCAGCTTAGGACAGGGGTCTTATGGGGCCAACGTCCTGACTTTC. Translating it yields CASSLGQGSYGANVLTF.

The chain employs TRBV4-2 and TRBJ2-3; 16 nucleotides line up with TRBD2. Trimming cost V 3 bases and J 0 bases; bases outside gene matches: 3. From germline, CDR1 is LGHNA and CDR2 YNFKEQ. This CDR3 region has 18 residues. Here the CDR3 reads CASSQGLAGGPSTDTQYF. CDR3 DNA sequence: TGTGCCAGCAGCCAGGGACTAGCGGGAGGGCCTAGCACAGATACGCAGTATTTT.

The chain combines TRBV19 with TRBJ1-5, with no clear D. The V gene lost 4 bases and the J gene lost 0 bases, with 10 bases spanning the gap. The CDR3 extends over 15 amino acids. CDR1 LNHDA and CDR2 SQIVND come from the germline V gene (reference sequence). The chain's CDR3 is CASSTTVPSNQPQHF. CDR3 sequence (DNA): TGTGCCAGTAGTACGACGGTCCCTAGCAATCAGCCCCAGCATTTT.

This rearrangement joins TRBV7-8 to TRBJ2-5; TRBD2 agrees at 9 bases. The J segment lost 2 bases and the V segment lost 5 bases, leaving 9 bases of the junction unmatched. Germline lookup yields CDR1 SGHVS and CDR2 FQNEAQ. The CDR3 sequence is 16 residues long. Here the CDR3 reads CASSLGSLAGQETQYF. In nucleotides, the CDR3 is TGTGCCAGCAGCCTGGGCTCTCTAGCGGGGCAAGAGACCCAGTACTTC.

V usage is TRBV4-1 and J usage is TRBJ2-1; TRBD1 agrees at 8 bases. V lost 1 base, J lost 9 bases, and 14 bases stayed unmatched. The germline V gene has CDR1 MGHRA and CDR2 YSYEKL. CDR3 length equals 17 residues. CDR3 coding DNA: TGCGCCAGCAGCCAAGGAGGGGCCAGGGGGCTGAGGGTTGAGCAGTTCTTC. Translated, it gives CASSQGGARGLRVEQFF.

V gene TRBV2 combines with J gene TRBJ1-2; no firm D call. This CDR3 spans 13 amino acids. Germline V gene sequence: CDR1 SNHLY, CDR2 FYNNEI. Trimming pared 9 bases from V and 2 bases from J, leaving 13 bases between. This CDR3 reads CASVWERNYGYTF. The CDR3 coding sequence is TGTGCCAGTGTTTGGGAGAGAAACTATGGCTACACCTTC.

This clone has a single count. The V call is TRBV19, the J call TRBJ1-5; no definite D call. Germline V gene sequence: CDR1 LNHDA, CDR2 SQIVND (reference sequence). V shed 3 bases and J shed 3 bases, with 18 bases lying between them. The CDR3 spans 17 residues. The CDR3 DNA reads TGTGCCAGTAGTATCCTGGACCGGCGTGCCATCAATCAGCCCCAGCATTTT. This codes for CASSILDRRAINQPQHF.

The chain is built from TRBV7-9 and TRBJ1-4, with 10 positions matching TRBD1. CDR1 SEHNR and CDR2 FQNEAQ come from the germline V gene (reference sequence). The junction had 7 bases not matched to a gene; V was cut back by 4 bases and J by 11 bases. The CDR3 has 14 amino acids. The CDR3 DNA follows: TGTGCCAGCAGCTCCCGGGACAGGGGTCTGAAACTGTTTTTT. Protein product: CASSSRDRGLKLFF. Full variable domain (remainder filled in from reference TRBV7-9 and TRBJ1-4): DTGVSQNPRHKITKRGQNVTFRCDPISEHNRLYWYRQTLGQGPEFLTYFQNEAQLEKSRLLSDRFSAERPKGSFSTLEIQRTEQGDSAMYLCASSSRDRGLKLFFGSGTQLSVL.

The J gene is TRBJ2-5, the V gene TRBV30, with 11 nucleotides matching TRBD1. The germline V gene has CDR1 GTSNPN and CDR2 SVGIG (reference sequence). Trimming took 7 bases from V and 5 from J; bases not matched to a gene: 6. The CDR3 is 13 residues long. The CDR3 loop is CALGTGGTETQYF. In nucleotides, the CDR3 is TGTGCCTTAGGGACAGGGGGTACCGAGACCCAGTACTTC. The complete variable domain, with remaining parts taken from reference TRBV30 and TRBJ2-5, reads SQTIHQWPATLVQPVGSPLSLECTVEGTSNPNLYWYRQAAGRGLQLLFYSVGIGQISSEVPQNLSASRPQDRQFILSSKKLLLSDSGFYLCALGTGGTETQYFGPGTRLLVL.

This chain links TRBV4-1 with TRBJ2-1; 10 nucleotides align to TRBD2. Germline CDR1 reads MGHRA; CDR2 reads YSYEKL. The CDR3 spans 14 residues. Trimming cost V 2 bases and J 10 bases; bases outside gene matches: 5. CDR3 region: CASSQLAGVVEQFF. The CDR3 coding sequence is TGCGCCAGCAGCCAACTAGCGGGAGTAGTAGAGCAGTTCTTC.

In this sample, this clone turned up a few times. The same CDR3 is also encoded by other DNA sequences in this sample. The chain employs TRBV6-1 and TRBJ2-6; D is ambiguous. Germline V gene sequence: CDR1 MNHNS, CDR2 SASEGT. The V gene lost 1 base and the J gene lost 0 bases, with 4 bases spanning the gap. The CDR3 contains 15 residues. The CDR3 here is CASSEGGSGANVLTF. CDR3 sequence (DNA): TGTGCCAGCAGTGAAGGGGGCTCTGGGGCCAACGTCCTGACTTTC.

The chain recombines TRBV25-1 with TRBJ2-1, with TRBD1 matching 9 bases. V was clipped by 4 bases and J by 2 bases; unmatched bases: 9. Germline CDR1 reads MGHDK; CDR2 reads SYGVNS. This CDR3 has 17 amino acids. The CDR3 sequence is CASSAIPGQGTYNEQFF. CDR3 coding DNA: TGTGCCAGCAGTGCAATTCCGGGACAGGGCACCTACAATGAGCAGTTCTTC.

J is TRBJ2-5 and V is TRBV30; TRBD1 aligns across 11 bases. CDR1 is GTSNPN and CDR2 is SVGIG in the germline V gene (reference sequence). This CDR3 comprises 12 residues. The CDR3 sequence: CARTGGGETQYF. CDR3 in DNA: TGTGCAAGGACAGGGGGCGGCGAGACCCAGTACTTC. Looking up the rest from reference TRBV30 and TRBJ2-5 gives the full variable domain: SQTIHQWPATLVQPVGSPLSLECTVEGTSNPNLYWYRQAAGRGLQLLFYSVGIGQISSEVPQNLSASRPQDRQFILSSKKLLLSDSGFYLCARTGGGETQYFGPGTRLLVL.

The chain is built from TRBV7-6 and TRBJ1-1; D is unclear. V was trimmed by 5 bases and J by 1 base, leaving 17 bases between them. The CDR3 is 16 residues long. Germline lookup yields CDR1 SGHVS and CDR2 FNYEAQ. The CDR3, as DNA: TGTGCCAGCAGCCGTACCGGGCGAATCACGAACACTGAAGCTTTCTTT. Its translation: CASSRTGRITNTEAFF.